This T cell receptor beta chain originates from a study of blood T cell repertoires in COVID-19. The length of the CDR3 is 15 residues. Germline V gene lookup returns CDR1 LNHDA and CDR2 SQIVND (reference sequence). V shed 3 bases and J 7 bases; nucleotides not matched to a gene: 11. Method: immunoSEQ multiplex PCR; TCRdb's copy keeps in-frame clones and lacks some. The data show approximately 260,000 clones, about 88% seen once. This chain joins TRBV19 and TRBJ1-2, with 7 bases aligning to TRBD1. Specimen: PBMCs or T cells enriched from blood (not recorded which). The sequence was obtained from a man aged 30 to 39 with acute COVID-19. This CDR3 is CASSMVADRTGGYTF. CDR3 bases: TGTGCCAGTAGTATGGTAGCGGACAGGACGGGTGGCTACACCTTC.